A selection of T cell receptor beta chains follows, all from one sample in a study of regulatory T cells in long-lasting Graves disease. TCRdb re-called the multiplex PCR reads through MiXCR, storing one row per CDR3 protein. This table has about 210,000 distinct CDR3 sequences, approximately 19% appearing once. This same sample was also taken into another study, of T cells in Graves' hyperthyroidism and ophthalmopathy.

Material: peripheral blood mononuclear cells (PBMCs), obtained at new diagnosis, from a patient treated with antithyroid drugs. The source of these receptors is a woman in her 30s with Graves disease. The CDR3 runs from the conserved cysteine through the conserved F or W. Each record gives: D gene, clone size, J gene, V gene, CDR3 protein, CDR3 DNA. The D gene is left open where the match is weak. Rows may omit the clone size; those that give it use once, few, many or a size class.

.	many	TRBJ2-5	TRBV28	CASSSSLGAESQETQYF	TGTGCCAGCAGTTCCAGTCTAGGGGCGGAATCTCAAGAGACCCAGTACTTC
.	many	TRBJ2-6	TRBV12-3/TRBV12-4	CASSLQAPGANVLTF	TGTGCCAGCAGCCTACAGGCGCCTGGGGCCAACGTCCTGACTTTC
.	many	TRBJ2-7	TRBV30	CAWGLGGSYEQYF	TGTGCCTGGGGCCTCGGTGGGAGCTACGAGCAGTACTTC
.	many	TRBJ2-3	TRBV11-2	CASSSTVATQYF	TGTGCCAGCAGCTCGACGGTCGCAACGCAGTATTTT
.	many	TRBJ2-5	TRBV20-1	CSARVSMETQYF	TGCAGTGCTAGAGTAAGCATGGAGACCCAGTACTTC
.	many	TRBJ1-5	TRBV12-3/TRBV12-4	CASNQQGISQPQHF	TGTGCCAGCAACCAACAGGGAATTAGCCAGCCCCAGCATTTT
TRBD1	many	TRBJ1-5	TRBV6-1	CASRTGTGQGNQPQHF	TGTGCCAGCAGAACCGGGACAGGCCAGGGCAATCAGCCCCAGCATTTT
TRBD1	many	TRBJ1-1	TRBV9	CASSVKAGGANTEAFF	TGTGCCAGCAGCGTAAAGGCAGGGGGTGCGAACACTGAAGCTTTCTTT
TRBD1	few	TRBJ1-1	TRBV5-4	CASSPRTGAGTEAFF	TGTGCCAGCAGCCCGAGGACAGGTGCGGGTACTGAAGCTTTCTTT
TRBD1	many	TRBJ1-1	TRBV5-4	CASSPRQGVNTEAFF	TGTGCCAGCAGCCCGAGACAGGGCGTGAACACTGAAGCTTTCTTT
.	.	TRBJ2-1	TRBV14	CASSRIGGPQDHNERFF	TGTGCCAGCAGCCGTATTGGCGGGCCCCAGGACCACAATGAGCGGTTCTTC
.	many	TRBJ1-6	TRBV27	CASSLTMAGANSPLHF	TGTGCCAGCAGTTTAACCATGGCAGGGGCAAATTCACCCCTCCACTTT
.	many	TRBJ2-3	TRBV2	CASSERYTQYF	TGTGCCAGCAGTGAGAGGTATACGCAGTATTTT
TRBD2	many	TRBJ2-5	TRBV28	CASSLGGLAGWGQETQYF	TGTGCCAGCAGTTTAGGGGGACTAGCGGGATGGGGACAAGAGACCCAGTACTTC
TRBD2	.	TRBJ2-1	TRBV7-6	CASSLGGGGTHNEQFF	TGTGCCAGCAGCTTGGGAGGCGGGGGGACCCACAATGAGCAGTTCTTC
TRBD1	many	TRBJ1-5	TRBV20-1	CSARDNTGDSNQPQHF	TGCAGTGCTAGAGATAATACAGGGGATAGCAATCAGCCCCAGCATTTT
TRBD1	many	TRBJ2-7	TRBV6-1	CASSLQGDTGEQYF	TGTGCCAGCAGCCTTCAGGGGGACACGGGGGAGCAGTACTTC
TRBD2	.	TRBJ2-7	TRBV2	CASDRLAGGRYEQYF	TGTGCCAGCGACCGGCTAGCGGGAGGGCGCTACGAGCAGTACTTC
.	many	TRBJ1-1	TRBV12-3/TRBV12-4	CASTLSGANTEAFF	TGTGCCAGCACTCTAAGTGGGGCGAACACTGAAGCTTTCTTT